A selection of T cell receptor beta chains follows, all from one sample in a study of cytomegalovirus exposure and HLA in healthy donors. Libraries were prepared by immunoSEQ multiplex PCR; TCRdb keeps only in-frame clonotypes and omits some of them. The table records about 120,000 clones, roughly 88% of them present only once. Sequencing was carried out using PBMCs. All receptors derive from a woman in her late teens or twenties in good health and CMV-seropositive. CDR3s include the opening cysteine and the closing phenylalanine or tryptophan. A D gene is named only where the DNA matches it firmly. A row's size may be missing; if present it is once, few, many or a size class.

D gene	V gene	J gene	clone size	CDR3 DNA	CDR3 protein
-	TRBV25-1	TRBJ1-4	-	TGTGCCAGCAGTGACCTCGGGACGACAGGTGAAAAACTGTTTTTT	CASSDLGTTGEKLFF
-	TRBV6-5	TRBJ1-1	-	TGTGCCAGCAGTTACTCAGCAGGCTCAAACACTGAAGCTTTCTTT	CASSYSAGSNTEAFF
TRBD2	TRBV6-5	TRBJ2-1	-	TGTGCCAGCAGTTACAGGCGGGGGGGCTTTAATGAGCAGTTCTTC	CASSYRRGGFNEQFF
TRBD1	TRBV28	TRBJ1-2	-	TGTGCCAGCAGTTTATTGGGCAGGGGGGTGGGCGGCTACACCTTC	CASSLLGRGVGGYTF
-	TRBV13	TRBJ2-7	-	TGTGCCAGCAGCTCGTTGGTCGGCTCCTACGAGCAGTACTTC	CASSSLVGSYEQYF
-	TRBV19	TRBJ1-2	-	TGTGCCAGTTCCGACAGAAACTATGGCTACACCTTC	CASSDRNYGYTF
-	TRBV5-1	TRBJ2-7	once	TGCGCCAGCAGCCTGGGCGGCTCCAGCTCCTACGAGCAGTACTTC	CASSLGGSSSYEQYF
TRBD1	TRBV15	TRBJ2-7	-	TGTGCCACCAGCTTCATAATCGGGACAGGGGGCGGAGAGCAGTACTTC	CATSFIIGTGGGEQYF
-	TRBV7-9	TRBJ2-7	-	TGTGCCAGCAGCCATGAAAATACAGGATATGAGCAGTACTTC	CASSHENTGYEQYF
-	TRBV18	TRBJ2-3	-	TGTGCCAGCTCTCCGGGGACAGATACGCAGTATTTT	CASSPGTDTQYF
-	TRBV2	TRBJ2-5	-	TGTGCCAGCAGCGGGGACAAGGAGTGGGAGACCCAGTACTTC	CASSGDKEWETQYF
TRBD2	TRBV30	TRBJ2-3	once	TGTGCCAGCCGCTCGAGCGGGAGGGCCGCAGATACGCAGTATTTT	CASRSSGRAADTQYF
TRBD2	TRBV11-2	TRBJ2-7	-	TGTGCCAGCAGCTTAATCACGGGGGGATCCTACGAGCAGTACTTC	CASSLITGGSYEQYF
TRBD1	TRBV28	TRBJ2-7	-	TGTGCCAGCAGTTTTCCGGGACAGGGGGGCACCGAGCAGTACTTC	CASSFPGQGGTEQYF
TRBD1	TRBV30	TRBJ1-1	-	TGTGCCGGAACCGGGACAGAGTACACTGAAGCTTTCTTT	CAGTGTEYTEAFF
TRBD1	TRBV5-8	TRBJ1-1	-	TGTGCCAGCAGCACTCACAGGGGGCGGATGGTGAACACTGAAGCTTTCTTT	CASSTHRGRMVNTEAFF
TRBD1	TRBV5-1	TRBJ2-7	-	TGCGCCAGCAGCCTTCCCCGGGACAGCCTCGAGCAGTACTTC	CASSLPRDSLEQYF
-	TRBV19	TRBJ1-1	-	TGTGCCAGTAGGTCAGGGGCTGAAGCTTTCTTT	CASRSGAEAFF
TRBD1	TRBV19	TRBJ1-5	-	TGTGCCAGTAGTATGAATGGACAGGTTGGACAGCCCCAGCATTTT	CASSMNGQVGQPQHF
TRBD2	TRBV4-3	TRBJ2-7	-	TGCGCCAGCAGCCAAGAGGGTAGCGGGGGGCTCTACGAGCAGTACTTC	CASSQEGSGGLYEQYF
-	TRBV18	TRBJ1-1	-	TGTGCCAGCTCACCGGGGGGGCCAGTGAACACTGAAGCTTTCTTT	CASSPGGPVNTEAFF
TRBD1	TRBV7-2	TRBJ1-1	-	TGTGCCAGCAGCCGCCCGACAGGGGGGGCTGAAGCTTTCTTT	CASSRPTGGAEAFF
-	TRBV27	TRBJ2-7	-	TGTGCCAGTTCGACAGGGAGGATTGCCTACGAGCAGTACTTC	CASSTGRIAYEQYF
TRBD2	TRBV9	TRBJ2-3	-	TGTGCCAGCAGCGTAGACCCTAGCGGGGCATCCACAGATACGCAGTATTTT	CASSVDPSGASTDTQYF
-	TRBV30	TRBJ1-2	-	TGTGCCTGGAGTGTAGAAATTCTAAACTATGGCTACACCTTC	CAWSVEILNYGYTF
TRBD2	TRBV10-1	TRBJ2-4	-	TGCGCCAGCAGTAACCGATCCGGGGGGGCGGACATTCAGTACTTC	CASSNRSGGADIQYF
-	TRBV27	TRBJ1-1	-	TGTGCCAGCAGTTTATCAGGGAGGGACACTGAAGCTTTCTTT	CASSLSGRDTEAFF
TRBD1	TRBV6-5	TRBJ2-1	-	TGTGCCAGCAGTTTACGGACAGGGCAACGAAACAATGAGCAGTTCTTC	CASSLRTGQRNNEQFF
-	TRBV2	TRBJ2-3	-	TGTGCCATACATATCACAGATACGCAGTATTTT	CAIHITDTQYF
-	TRBV4-3	TRBJ2-7	-	TGCGCCAGCAGCACATCGACGGGATTCTACGAGCAGTACTTC	CASSTSTGFYEQYF
TRBD1	TRBV5-6	TRBJ2-7	-	TGTGCCAGCAGCCCGGGACAGAGGCCCTATGACGAGCAGTACTTC	CASSPGQRPYDEQYF
-	TRBV28	TRBJ1-2	-	TGTGCCAGCAGTCCCTCGGGGTATGGCTACACCTTC	CASSPSGYGYTF
-	TRBV11-3	TRBJ2-6	-	TGTGCCAGCAGCCTCCCCTTTCGCTCTGGGGCCAACGTCCTGACTTTC	CASSLPFRSGANVLTF
-	TRBV14	TRBJ2-1	-	TGTGCCAGCAGCCAAGTGAGTATTCGCGGTGAGCAGTTCTTC	CASSQVSIRGEQFF